This TCR beta chain was identified in a study of shared clonotypes between healthy human individuals. Measured with immunoSEQ multiplex PCR; TCRdb has only the in-frame clones, and not every one. The data show roughly 1,500,000 clones, 95% to 99% seen once. The sample comprised naive CD4+ T cells sorted from blood. Subset here: CD45RA+ positively selected. The TCR comes from a man aged 30 to 45 in good health.

The CDR3 spells CASSQVTPAGLQFF. The CDR3 nucleotides are TGTGCCAGCAGCCAAGTTACCCCAGCGGGGCTCCAGTTCTTC. This chain links TRBV14 with TRBJ2-1; 7 bases map to TRBD2. The CDR3 consists of 14 residues. Unmatched junction bases numbered 10, after V lost 1 base and J lost 13 bases. Germline V lookup: CDR1 SGHDN, CDR2 FVKESK.